These 14 T cell receptor beta chains were sequenced from one sample in a study of blood T cell repertoires in COVID-19. Libraries were prepared by immunoSEQ multiplex PCR; TCRdb keeps only in-frame clonotypes and omits some of them. This table has 190,000 or so clones, approximately 94% appearing once. Input material: peripheral blood. The receptor source for this set is a man younger than 45 with COVID-19, enrolled during active disease.

V usage is TRBV6-5 and J usage is TRBJ1-6, with TRBD1 identical over 7 bases. Germline CDR1 is MNHEY and CDR2 is SVGAGI. The V gene end was trimmed by 6 bases and the J gene end by 9 bases; junction bases not matched to a gene: 5. This CDR3 has 13 amino acids. The CDR3 DNA is TGTGCCAGCAGAACAGGGGTGGGTTCACCCCTCCACTTT. It yields the protein CASRTGVGSPLHF.

CDR3 sequence: CASSPTTGPGTEAFF. For the CDR3, the DNA is TGTGCCAGCAGCCCTACGACAGGGCCTGGCACTGAAGCTTTCTTT. The chain is built from TRBV2 and TRBJ1-1; TRBD1 agrees at 7 bases. The V gene's germline CDR1 is SNHLY and CDR2 FYNNEI. There are 15 residues in the CDR3. After removal of 6 bases from V and 4 bases from J, the junction contained 11 bases not matched to a gene.

The chain employs TRBV11-1 and TRBJ2-1; TRBD1 agrees at 11 bases. The CDR3 contains 16 residues. CDR1 SGHAT and CDR2 FQDESV come from the germline V gene (reference sequence). The ends lost 5 bases at V and 6 bases at J; junction bases unmatched: 9. The CDR3, as DNA: TGTGCCAGCAGCCCTCGGGGGACAGGGGGTTTCAATGAGCAGTTCTTC. The encoded protein is CASSPRGTGGFNEQFF. Full variable domain (missing parts from reference TRBV11-1 and TRBJ2-1): EAEVAQSPRYKITEKSQAVAFWCDPISGHATLYWYRQILGQGPELLVQFQDESVVDDSQLPKDRFSAERLKGVDSTLKIQPAELGDSAMYLCASSPRGTGGFNEQFFGPGTRLTVL.

A word on this clone: One end of the junction does not line up with germline, which may come from a read error. The chain carries TRBV16 and TRBJ2-7; D perhaps matches TRBD1 (5 bases). Germline V lookup: CDR1 KGHSY, CDR2 FQNENV. The CDR3 sequence is 14 residues long. The CDR3: CASSQFEQVRPGNF. As DNA, the CDR3 is TGTGCCAGCAGCCAATTTGAGCAAGTCCGCCCAGGGAACTTC. Combining the CDR3 with reference TRBV16 and TRBJ2-7 gives the whole variable domain GEEVAQTPKHLVRGEGQKAKLYCAPIKGHSYVFWYQQVLKNEFKFLISFQNENVFDETGMPKERFSAKCLPNSPCSLEIQATKLEDSAVYFCASSQFEQVRPGNFGPGTRLTVT.

About this clone: A read error may produce the germline difference seen at one junction end. This chain joins TRBV18 and TRBJ2-5, with D uncertain. The CDR3 is 13 residues long. CDR1 is KGHSH, CDR2 LQKENI, per germline. CDR3 region: CASSPLLKETQYF. The CDR3 bases are TGTGCCAGCTCCCCACTCTTAAAAGAGACCCAGTACTTC.

The chain has TRBV2 and TRBJ1-6; D remains ambiguous. Trimming took 2 bases from V and 0 from J, leaving 8 bases between them. CDR3 length: 16 amino acids. The V gene's germline CDR1 is SNHLY and CDR2 FYNNEI. DNA of the CDR3: TGTGCCAGCAGTGAATCTGGGAGCTCCTATAATTCACCCCTCCACTTT. Translating it yields CASSESGSSYNSPLHF.

This clone came up once. The V gene is TRBV5-1, the J gene TRBJ1-6, with 9 bases that match TRBD1. CDR3 length equals 15 residues. The J segment lost 7 bases and the V segment lost 3 bases, leaving 5 bases of the junction unmatched. CDR1 and CDR2 (germline): SGHRS, YFSETQ. The CDR3 sequence: CASSSQGAGNSPLHF. As DNA, the CDR3 is TGCGCCAGCAGCTCACAGGGGGCAGGGAATTCACCCCTCCACTTT.

The chain is built from TRBV23-1 and TRBJ1-2; 10 bases match TRBD1. Being an ORF, TRBV23-1 has a function that is uncertain. V shed 4 bases and J 5 bases; nucleotides not matched to a gene: 4. CDR3 size: 14 residues. In nucleotides, the CDR3 is TGCGCCAGCAGTCCCGACAGGGGGCTATATGGCTACACCTTC. It codes for CASSPDRGLYGYTF.

The chain couples TRBV4-1 to TRBJ1-4; TRBD1 matches 9 bases. Trimming took 4 bases from V and 3 from J; bases not matched to a gene: 0. The CDR3 is made up of 14 amino acids. Germline V lookup: CDR1 MGHRA, CDR2 YSYEKL. The CDR3 protein is CASSRTGANEKLFF. CDR3 sequence (DNA): TGCGCCAGCAGCCGGACAGGGGCTAATGAAAAACTGTTTTTT.

Only one count was recorded for this clone. The chain couples TRBV6-6 to TRBJ1-2; 7 positions match TRBD1. The junction had 7 bases not matched to a gene; V was cut back by 6 bases and J by 0 bases. The CDR3 has 15 amino acids. CDR1 is MNHNY, CDR2 SVGAGI, per germline (reference sequence). In DNA, the CDR3 is TGTGCCAGCAGCAACACCGGGACAGCTAACTATGGCTACACCTTC. Protein: CASSNTGTANYGYTF.

The chain links TRBV5-1 to TRBJ2-3, with a possible D match to TRBD2 (6 bases). Germline-derived CDR1 and CDR2 are SGHRS and YFSETQ. The CDR3 runs to 14 residues. Trimming stripped 4 bases from V and 3 bases from J, with 12 bases between. The CDR3 sequence is CASSPAAGTDTQYF. CDR3 nucleotides: TGCGCCAGCAGCCCCGCCGCGGGGACAGATACGCAGTATTTT.

V and J are TRBV11-2 and TRBJ2-5; 8 bases are a match to TRBD1. CDR1 SGHAT and CDR2 FQNNGV come from the germline V gene. The CDR3 is 16 residues long. V trimming: 0 bases; J trimming: 3 bases; junction bases outside the gene matches: 6. This chain's CDR3 is CASSLDLQGAEETQYF. The CDR3 coding sequence is TGTGCCAGCAGCTTAGATCTCCAGGGGGCGGAAGAGACCCAGTACTTC.

This chain uses TRBV6-6 with TRBJ2-7; 7 bases are a match to TRBD1. Germline CDR1 is MNHNY and CDR2 is SVGAGI (reference sequence). J gave up 3 bases and V 6 bases, and 5 bases lay outside the gene matches. This CDR3 has 13 amino acids. DNA for the CDR3: TGTGCCAGCAGCCCCGGGACAGACTACGAGCAGTACTTC. This gives the protein CASSPGTDYEQYF.

V and J are TRBV9 and TRBJ2-2, with 7 bases that match TRBD2. CDR3 length: 16 amino acids. From germline, CDR1 is SGDLS and CDR2 YYNGEE. Unmatched junction bases numbered 6, after V lost 2 bases and J lost 2 bases. CDR3: CASSVLASGNTGELFF. CDR3 nucleotide sequence: TGTGCCAGCAGCGTTCTGGCTAGCGGAAACACCGGGGAGCTGTTTTTT.